This T cell receptor (beta chain) is from a study of T-cell memory formation after mild COVID-19. Study-wide points: Some SARS-CoV-2-responding clones were already detected in memory before infection. Among contracting clones, CD4+ were mainly CM/EM and CD8+ enriched in EMRA. Contracting clones from day 15 to 85 had balanced CD4/CD8; later expanders favoured CD4+.

Per germline, CDR1 SEHNR and CDR2 FQNEAQ (reference sequence). J was trimmed by 3 bases and V by 7 bases; bases with no gene match: 10. This CDR3 comprises 15 residues. About this clonotype itself: What it recognizes is unknown.

TCRdb independently ran MiXCR on the 5' RACE reads; one entry per CDR3 protein. Among about 140,000 distinct CDR3 sequences, 20% to 25% were seen once, and the ten largest hold roughly 24%. Material for sequencing was PBMCs or a T cell subset sorted from them (not recorded which). The chain uses TRBV7-9 and TRBJ1-2, with TRBD1 identical over 8 bases. This TCR came from an adult woman who had mild COVID-19 (a few samples of this study predate the infection). Cell type and time point are not known. The CDR3 bases are TGTGCCAGCACCCACTCGACAGGGGTGGACTATGGCTACACCTTC. It codes for CASTHSTGVDYGYTF.